The 16 T cell receptor beta chains below all came from one sample that was sequenced in a study of control samples from healthy donors and cancer patients. Here immunoSEQ multiplex PCR was the method, and the copy in TCRdb shows in-frame clones only, minus some. The top ten hold about 15% of the sample, which has about 83,000 clones, 91% seen once. Sequencing was performed on blood. The receptor source for this set is a man between 25 and 39 years old in good health.

The chain is built from TRBV28 and TRBJ2-7; possibly TRBD1 or TRBD2 for D (5 bases each). V lost 5 bases and J 4 bases, leaving 24 bases between the germline ends. CDR3 length: 17 residues. Germline V lookup: CDR1 MDHEN, CDR2 SYDVKM. CDR3 region: CASSPGTGKAEPYEQYF. In nucleotides, the CDR3 is TGTGCCAGCAGTCCGGGGACGGGGAAGGCCGAACCATACGAGCAGTACTTC.

CDR3 coding DNA: TGTGCCAGCAGCTTAACGTATCCGTATCAGGGTACCGGGGAGCTGTTTTTT. Translation: CASSLTYPYQGTGELFF. This chain connects TRBV7-3 to TRBJ2-2, with D perhaps matching TRBD1 (5 bases). CDR3 length equals 17 residues. The germline V gene encodes CDR1 SGHTA and CDR2 FQGTGA. Trimming removed 0 bases at V and 5 bases at J, with 16 bases between.

This clone was recorded once. The V gene is TRBV4-3, the J gene TRBJ1-1, with TRBD1 matching 8 bases. V lost 0 bases, J lost 1 base, and 7 bases stayed unmatched. This CDR3 has 17 residues. The germline CDR1 and CDR2 sequences are LGHNA and YSLEER. The CDR3 region is CASSQDLQGAWNTEAFF. DNA for the CDR3: TGCGCCAGCAGCCAAGATTTGCAGGGGGCTTGGAACACTGAAGCTTTCTTT.

The CDR3 here is CASSYSRGGDEKLFF. CDR3 DNA sequence: TGTGCCAGCAGTTACTCGAGAGGGGGGGACGAAAAACTGTTTTTT. The chain joins TRBV6-2 or TRBV6-3 to TRBJ1-4, with D tentatively TRBD1 (6 bases). Trimming removed 0 bases at V and 8 bases at J, with 13 bases between. Germline V gene sequence: CDR1 MNHEY, CDR2 SVGEGT. The CDR3 runs to 15 residues.

This clone was detected once. This chain uses TRBV27 with TRBJ1-6; 9 bases agree with TRBD1. The junction had 10 bases not matched to a gene; V was cut back by 7 bases and J by 12 bases. CDR3 length: 14 amino acids. CDR1 is MNHEY, CDR2 SMNVEV, per germline (reference sequence). CDR3 sequence reads: CASTFRTGAGPLHF. CDR3 sequence (DNA): TGTGCCAGCACCTTCCGGACAGGGGCGGGACCCCTCCACTTT.

This clone has just one count. V usage is TRBV3-1 (or the pseudogene TRBV3-2) and J usage is TRBJ2-3; tentatively, D is TRBD2 (6 bases). Germline loops: CDR1 LGHDT, CDR2 YNNKEL (reference sequence). The length of the CDR3 is 14 residues. V dropped 7 bases and J dropped 3 bases, with 14 bases sitting between them. As DNA, the CDR3 is TGTGCCAGCACCTCCTGGGGGGATACAGATACGCAGTATTTT. Translating it yields CASTSWGDTDTQYF.

The genes are TRBV4-1 and TRBJ1-2, with a possible D match to TRBD1 (5 bases). The CDR3 has 15 residues. Between the trimmed V and J ends, which lost 4 bases and 3 bases, there was a span of 15 bases. Germline assignment: CDR1 MGHRA and CDR2 YSYEKL. The CDR3 sequence: CASSLRRGEDYGYTF. The CDR3 bases are TGCGCCAGCAGCCTGAGAAGGGGCGAAGACTATGGCTACACCTTC.

The count of this clone is one. CDR3 loop: CASNRPGQQETQYF. CDR3 bases: TGTGCCAGCAATCGCCCGGGACAACAAGAGACCCAGTACTTC. The chain carries TRBV6-5 and TRBJ2-5, with a tentative D call TRBD1 (6 bases). The V end lost 7 bases, the J end lost 2 bases, and 14 bases lay between the germline ends. This CDR3 has 14 amino acids. Germline V gene data show CDR1 as MNHEY and CDR2 as SVGAGI.

This chain joins TRBV27 and TRBJ1-2, with TRBD1 matching over 9 bases. The V segment lost 6 bases and the J segment 4 bases; nucleotides outside the gene matches: 9. This CDR3 is built from 15 residues. Germline V gives CDR1 MNHEY, CDR2 SMNVEV (reference sequence). This CDR3 is CASSFTGGNLYGYTF. The CDR3 DNA sequence: TGTGCCAGCAGCTTCACAGGGGGCAACCTCTATGGCTACACCTTC.

The rearrangement joins TRBV7-9 to TRBJ2-7; the match to TRBD2 covers 7 bases. J lost 3 bases, V lost 5 bases, and 10 bases had no gene match. The V gene's germline CDR1 is SEHNR and CDR2 FQNEAQ (reference sequence). This CDR3 contains 15 residues. CDR3 sequence reads: CASSRSVGGNYEQYF. The CDR3, as DNA: TGTGCCAGCAGCCGCAGCGTGGGAGGGAACTACGAGCAGTACTTC.

The chain has TRBV29-1 and TRBJ1-1; D is unresolved. The CDR3 spans 11 residues. V lost 0 bases to trimming and J lost 7 bases, with 6 bases between them. Germline V gene lookup returns CDR1 SQVTM and CDR2 ANQGSEA. The CDR3 protein is CSVEDPVEAFF. For the CDR3, the DNA is TGCAGCGTTGAAGATCCAGTTGAAGCTTTCTTT. The variable domain in full, with the rest retrieved from reference TRBV29-1 and TRBJ1-1, is SAVISQKPSRDICQRGTSLTIQCQVDSQVTMMFWYRQQPGQSLTLIATANQGSEATYESGFVIDKFPISRPNLTFSTLTVSNMSPEDSSIYLCSVEDPVEAFFGQGTRLTVV.

This chain links TRBV5-1 with TRBJ1-2, with 7 bases fitting TRBD1. Germline-derived CDR1 and CDR2 are SGHRS and YFSETQ. V was pared by 4 bases and J by 5 bases, with 17 bases of the junction left unmatched. The CDR3 length is 17 residues. Here the CDR3 DNA reads TGCGCCAGCAGCAGGGAAGTTGGACAGGCGCAACCTTATGGCTACACCTTC. Its translation is CASSREVGQAQPYGYTF. Using reference TRBV5-1 and TRBJ1-2 for the parts outside the CDR3, the full variable domain is KAGVTQTPRYLIKTRGQQVTLSCSPISGHRSVSWYQQTPGQGLQFLFEYFSETQRNKGNFPGRFSGRQFSNSRSEMNVSTLELGDSALYLCASSREVGQAQPYGYTFGSGTRLTVV.

The chain carries TRBV4-3 and TRBJ2-7; D ambiguous. V lost 2 bases and J lost 5, with 13 bases in between. The CDR3 extends over 14 amino acids. CDR1 LGHNA and CDR2 YSLEER come from the germline V gene. Here the CDR3 reads CASSQTVGTDEQYF. In DNA, the CDR3 is TGCGCCAGCAGCCAAACAGTCGGCACCGACGAGCAGTACTTC.

This clone was picked up a small number of times. The rearrangement uses TRBV30 and TRBJ1-6; D is unclear. Germline lookup yields CDR1 GTSNPN and CDR2 SVGIG (reference sequence). Trimming cost V 1 base and J 7 bases, with 8 bases left between them. The CDR3 is 13 amino acids. CDR3 bases: TGTGCCTGGAGTGGAGTGAACAATTCACCCCTCCACTTT. Its protein product is CAWSGVNNSPLHF.

This clone was observed a single time. This chain uses TRBV4-3 with TRBJ1-6; no reliable D call. Germline V lookup: CDR1 LGHNA, CDR2 YSLEER. This CDR3 contains 16 residues. The V end was cut by 0 bases, the J end by 4 bases, with 10 bases between. In nucleotides, the CDR3 is TGCGCCAGCAGCCAAGAGGCCAAGCCATATAATTCACCCCTCCACTTT. Translation gives CASSQEAKPYNSPLHF.

The CDR3 coding sequence is TGTGCCCTAAACCCGAGGGACCGCAATTCACCCCTCCACTTT. As protein: CALNPRDRNSPLHF. This chain connects TRBV30 to TRBJ1-6; weak D call: TRBD1 (5 bases). Germline V gene lookup returns CDR1 GTSNPN and CDR2 SVGIG (reference sequence). CDR3 length: 14 residues. V lost 8 bases to trimming and J lost 7 bases, with 18 bases between them.